This T cell receptor (beta chain) was sequenced in a study of T-cell reconstitution after alpha-beta-depleted transplantation in children. This clonotype was seen many times. The V gene end was trimmed by 5 bases and the J gene end by 3 bases; junction bases not matched to a gene: 4. The CDR3 covers 13 residues. Germline V CDR1 and CDR2: SGHNT, YENEEA. Unique molecular identifiers featured in how the TCRbeta library was prepared. TCRdb independently ran MiXCR on the PCR reads; one entry per CDR3 protein. The sample has 230,000 or so distinct CDR3 sequences; approximately 12% are singletons. The chain has TRBV11-3 and TRBJ2-7, with TRBD1 matching 7 bases. Here the sequenced sample was PBMCs from the stem cell graft donor, taken from the stem cell graft. The receptor was isolated from a human donor who donated a stem cell graft to a child with acute lymphoblastic leukemia. This CDR3 reads CASSTRQGYEQYF. Here the CDR3 DNA reads TGTGCCAGCAGCACAAGACAGGGCTACGAGCAGTACTTC.